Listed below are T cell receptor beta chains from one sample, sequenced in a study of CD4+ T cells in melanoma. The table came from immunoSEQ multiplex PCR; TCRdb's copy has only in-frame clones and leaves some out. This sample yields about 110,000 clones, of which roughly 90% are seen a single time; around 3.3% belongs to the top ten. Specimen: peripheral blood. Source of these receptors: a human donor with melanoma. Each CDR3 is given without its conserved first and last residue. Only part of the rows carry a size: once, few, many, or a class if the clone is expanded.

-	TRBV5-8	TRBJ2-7	ASSLKWLVSDEQY
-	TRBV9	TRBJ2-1	ASSRTSSISYNEQF
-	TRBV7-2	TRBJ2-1	ASSLGGSLREQF
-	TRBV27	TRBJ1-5	ASRGTAQVPQH
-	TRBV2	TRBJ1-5	ASTGPAGLGQPQH
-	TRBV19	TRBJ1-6	ASSMTRGYPPLH
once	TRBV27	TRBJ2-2	ASRGTVNTGELF
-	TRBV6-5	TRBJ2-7	ASSYSFSTPREQY
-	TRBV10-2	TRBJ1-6	ASSLPGSDSPLH
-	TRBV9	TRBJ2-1	ASSVSAGAYNEQF
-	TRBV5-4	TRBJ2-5	ASSFKRSNHETQY
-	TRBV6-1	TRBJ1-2	ASSEAGTGSYGYT
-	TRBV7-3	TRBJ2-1	ASSLRVVSSYNEQF
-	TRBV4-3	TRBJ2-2	ASSQDGQGAGTGELF
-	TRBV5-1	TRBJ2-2	ASSLEFKTGELF
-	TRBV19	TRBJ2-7	ASSPISGTGVYEQY
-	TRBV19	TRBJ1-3	ASSPFGTATSGNTIY
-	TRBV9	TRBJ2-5	ASSMGGEGTQY
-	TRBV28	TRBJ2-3	ASSPLTVPDTQY
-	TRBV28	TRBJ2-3	ASSLPGGNDTQY
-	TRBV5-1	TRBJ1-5	ASSSSGSPYQPQH
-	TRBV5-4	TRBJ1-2	ASSLGGNYGYT
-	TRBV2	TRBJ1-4	ASSGRSRTSEKLF
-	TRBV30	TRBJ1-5	AWSQGQLNQPQH
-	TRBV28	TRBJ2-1	ASSFNYNEQF
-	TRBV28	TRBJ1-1	ASTVQGLGDTEAF